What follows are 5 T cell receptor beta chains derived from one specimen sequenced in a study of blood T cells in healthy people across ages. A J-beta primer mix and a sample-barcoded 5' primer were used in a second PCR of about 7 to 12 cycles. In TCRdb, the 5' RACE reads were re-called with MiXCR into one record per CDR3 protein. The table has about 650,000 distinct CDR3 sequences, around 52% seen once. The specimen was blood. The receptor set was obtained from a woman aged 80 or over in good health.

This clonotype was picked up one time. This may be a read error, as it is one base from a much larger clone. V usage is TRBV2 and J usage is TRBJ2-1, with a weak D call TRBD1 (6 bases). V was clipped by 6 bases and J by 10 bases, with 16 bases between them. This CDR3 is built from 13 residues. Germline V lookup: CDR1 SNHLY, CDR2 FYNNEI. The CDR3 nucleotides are TGTGCCAGCAGGCCGGACAGCACCTACGAGCAGTTCTTC. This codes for CASRPDSTYEQFF.

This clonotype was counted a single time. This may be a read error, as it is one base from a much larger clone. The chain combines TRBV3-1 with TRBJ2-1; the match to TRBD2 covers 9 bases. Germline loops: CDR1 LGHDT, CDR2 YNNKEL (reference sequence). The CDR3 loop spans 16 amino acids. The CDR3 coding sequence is TGTGCCAGCAGTTATAGGAGAGCGGGGGGTCACAATGAGCGGTTCTTC. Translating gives CASSYRRAGGHNERFF.

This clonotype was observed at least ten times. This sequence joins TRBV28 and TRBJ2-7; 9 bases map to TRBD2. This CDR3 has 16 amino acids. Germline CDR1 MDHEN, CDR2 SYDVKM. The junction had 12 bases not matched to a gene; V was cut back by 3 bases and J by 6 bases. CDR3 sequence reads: CASSLGLAGPPGEQYF. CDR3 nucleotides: TGTGCCAGCAGTTTGGGGCTAGCGGGACCTCCAGGCGAGCAGTACTTC.

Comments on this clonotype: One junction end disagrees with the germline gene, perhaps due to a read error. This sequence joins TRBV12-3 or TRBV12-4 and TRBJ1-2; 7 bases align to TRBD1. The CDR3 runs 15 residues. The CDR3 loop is CAGSSFEGQNYGYTF. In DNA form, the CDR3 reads TGTGCCGGCAGTTCGTTCGAGGGACAGAACTATGGCTACACCTTC.

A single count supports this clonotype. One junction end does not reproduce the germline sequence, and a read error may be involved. The CDR3 loop reads CTSGGSTDTQYF. In DNA, the CDR3 is TGTACCAGCGGGGGAAGCACAGATACGCAGTATTTT. The rearrangement links TRBV12-3 or TRBV12-4 to TRBJ2-3; 8 nucleotides match TRBD2. This CDR3 has 12 residues.